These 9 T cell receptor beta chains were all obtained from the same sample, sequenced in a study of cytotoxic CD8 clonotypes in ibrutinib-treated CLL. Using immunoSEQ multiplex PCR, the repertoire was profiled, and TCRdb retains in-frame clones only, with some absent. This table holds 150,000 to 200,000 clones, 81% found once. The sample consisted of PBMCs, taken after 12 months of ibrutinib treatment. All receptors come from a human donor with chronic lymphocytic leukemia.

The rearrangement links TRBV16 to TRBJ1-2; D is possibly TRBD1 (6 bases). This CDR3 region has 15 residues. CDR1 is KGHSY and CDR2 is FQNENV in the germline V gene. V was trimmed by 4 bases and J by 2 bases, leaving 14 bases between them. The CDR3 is CASSPGDKTNYGYTF. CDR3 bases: TGTGCCAGCAGCCCCGGGGACAAAACAAACTATGGCTACACCTTC.

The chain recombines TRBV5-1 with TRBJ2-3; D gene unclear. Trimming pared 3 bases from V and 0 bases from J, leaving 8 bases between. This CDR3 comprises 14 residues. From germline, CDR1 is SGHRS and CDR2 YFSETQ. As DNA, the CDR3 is TGCGCCAGCAGCTATGACACTAGCACAGATACGCAGTATTTT. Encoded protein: CASSYDTSTDTQYF.

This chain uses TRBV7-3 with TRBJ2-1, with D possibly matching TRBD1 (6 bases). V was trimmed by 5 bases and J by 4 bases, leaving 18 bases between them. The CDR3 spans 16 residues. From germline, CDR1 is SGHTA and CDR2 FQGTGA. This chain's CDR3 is CASSPSGTRSYNEQFF. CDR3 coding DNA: TGTGCCAGCAGCCCCTCCGGGACAAGGAGTTACAATGAGCAGTTCTTC.

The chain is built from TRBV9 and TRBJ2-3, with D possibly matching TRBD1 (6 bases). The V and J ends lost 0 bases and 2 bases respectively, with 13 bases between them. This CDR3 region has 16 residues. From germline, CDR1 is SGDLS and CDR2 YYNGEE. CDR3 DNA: TGTGCCAGCAGCGTAGCAACGACAGGCCACACAGATACGCAGTATTTT. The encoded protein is CASSVATTGHTDTQYF.

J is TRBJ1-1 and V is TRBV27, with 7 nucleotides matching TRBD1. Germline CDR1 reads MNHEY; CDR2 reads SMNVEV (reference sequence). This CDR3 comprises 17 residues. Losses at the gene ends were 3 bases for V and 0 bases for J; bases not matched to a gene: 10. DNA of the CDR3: TGTGCCAGCAGTTTCGGGATCAGGGGGACACTGAACACTGAAGCTTTCTTT. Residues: CASSFGIRGTLNTEAFF.

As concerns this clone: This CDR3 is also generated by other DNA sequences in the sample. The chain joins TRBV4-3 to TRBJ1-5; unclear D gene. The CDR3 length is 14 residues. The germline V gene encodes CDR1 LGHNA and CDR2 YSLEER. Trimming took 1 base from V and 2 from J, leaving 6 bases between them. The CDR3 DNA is TGCGCCAGCAGCCAAGTACGAGGCAATCAGCCCCAGCATTTT. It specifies CASSQVRGNQPQHF.

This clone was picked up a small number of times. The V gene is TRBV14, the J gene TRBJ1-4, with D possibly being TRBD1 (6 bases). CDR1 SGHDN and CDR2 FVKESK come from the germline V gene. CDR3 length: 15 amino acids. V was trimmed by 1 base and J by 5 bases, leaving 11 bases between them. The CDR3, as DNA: TGTGCCAGCAGCCAAGCGCTGGGGGCGAATGAAAAACTGTTTTTT. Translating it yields CASSQALGANEKLFF.

The CDR3 loop is CASTPRGRAPYEQYF. CDR3 nucleotides: TGTGCCAGCACTCCCCGGGGGAGGGCCCCCTACGAGCAGTACTTC. J is TRBJ2-7 and V is TRBV28; TRBD2 matches 7 bases. The J segment lost 2 bases and the V segment lost 7 bases, leaving 11 bases of the junction unmatched. The CDR3 has 15 amino acids. Germline V gene lookup returns CDR1 MDHEN and CDR2 SYDVKM. The whole variable domain, remainder taken from reference TRBV28 and TRBJ2-7, is DVKVTQSSRYLVKRTGEKVFLECVQDMDHENMFWYRQDPGLGLRLIYFSYDVKMKEKGDIPEGYSVSREKKERFSLILESASTNQTSMYLCASTPRGRAPYEQYFGPGTRLTVT.

The CDR3 nucleotides read TGTGCCAGCAGCTTGGCCGAGAACACTGAAGCTTTCTTT. It encodes CASSLAENTEAFF. The rearrangement links TRBV7-3 to TRBJ1-1; D uncertain. The CDR3 sequence is 13 residues long. Trimming pared 3 bases from V and 1 base from J, leaving 6 bases between. The germline V gene encodes CDR1 SGHTA and CDR2 FQGTGA. Looking up the rest from reference TRBV7-3 and TRBJ1-1 gives the full variable domain: GAGVSQTPSNKVTEKGKYVELRCDPISGHTALYWYRQSLGQGPEFLIYFQGTGAADDSGLPNDRFFAVRPEGSVSTLKIQRTERGDSAVYLCASSLAENTEAFFGQGTRLTVV.